One T cell receptor beta chain is described in this entry. This sample was included in a study of blood T cell repertoires in COVID-19. Overall study context: Collection of acute and convalescent COVID-19 samples took place in the United States, Italy and Spain.

The V end lost 3 bases, the J end lost 2 bases, and 7 bases lay between the germline ends. The CDR3 is 13 amino acids. CDR1 is LNHDA, CDR2 SQIVND, per germline (reference sequence). Per the original methods: Estimation of nucleated cell counts was performed using reference gene primer amplification. Assay used: immunoSEQ multiplex PCR; TCRdb lists only in-frame clones, some missing. The V and J calls and clone size come from that table; D and trimming were worked out from the DNA. The sample shows about 150,000 clones, roughly 83% of them seen only once. Seattle's cohort entered during active infection and was followed longitudinally.

Sequenced: peripheral blood. The sequence derives from a woman aged 55-75 years with COVID-19, enrolled during active disease. The rearrangement uses TRBV19 and TRBJ1-1; D not certain. CDR3 loop: CASSMRGNTEAFF. The CDR3 DNA sequence: TGTGCCAGTAGTATGCGGGGAAACACTGAAGCTTTCTTT.